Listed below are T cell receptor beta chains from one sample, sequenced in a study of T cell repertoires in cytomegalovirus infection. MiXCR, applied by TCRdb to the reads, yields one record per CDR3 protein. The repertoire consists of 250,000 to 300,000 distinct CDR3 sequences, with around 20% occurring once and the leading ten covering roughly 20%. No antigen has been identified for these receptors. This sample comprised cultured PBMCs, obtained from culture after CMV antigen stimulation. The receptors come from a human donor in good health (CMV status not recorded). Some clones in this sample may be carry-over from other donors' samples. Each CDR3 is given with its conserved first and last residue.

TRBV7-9,CASSLSGLSFSGANVLTF
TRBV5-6,CASSLGGLSGELFF
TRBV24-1,CATSDLPGRGLVSNEQFF
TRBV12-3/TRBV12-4,CASSFPGGDEQFF
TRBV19,CASSSSGTHETQYF
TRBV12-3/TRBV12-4,CASSFFGSTDTQYF
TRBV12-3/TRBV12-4,CASSLGPTGGELFF
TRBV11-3,CASSSRTSGGQETQYF
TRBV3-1,CASSQGVGLSTDTQYF
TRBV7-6,CASSLGLAGGPDQETQYF
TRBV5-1,CASSFRYPGQGANTEAFF
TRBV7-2,CASSRSGDIDTQYF
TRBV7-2,CASSPLIFEEQYF
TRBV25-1,CASSKGGRDTDTQYF
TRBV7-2,CASSLEGVGEKLFF
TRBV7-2,CASSRDFSWAFF
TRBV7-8,CASSPTPGGDTQYF
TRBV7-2,CASSLVSGGDNSPLHF
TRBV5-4,CASSQAGGERNIQYF
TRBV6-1,CASSSPAGPYEQYF
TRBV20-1,CSSGLAGPDTQYF
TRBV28,CASSLWVGQGARNTEAFF
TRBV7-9,CASSFLAGGPGANVLTF
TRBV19,CASSRSGRAEDTQYF
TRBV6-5,CASSSGRHPDTQYF
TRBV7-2,CASSRLPGYQPQHF
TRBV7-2,CASSLLGRAEAFF
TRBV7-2,CASSLNSGPQPQHF
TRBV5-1,CASSLGDMNTEAFF
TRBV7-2,CASRLGGTGIAGRSFF
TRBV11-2,CASSISGRAINEQFF
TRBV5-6,CASSLGGFINSNQPQHF
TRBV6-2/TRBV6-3,CASSYGTGLAGQVYNEQFF
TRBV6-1,CASSFLDRNTEAFF
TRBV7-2,CASSLGTSGRGETQYF
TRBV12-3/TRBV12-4,CASSPGGVNGYTF
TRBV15,CATSRARTGVNYGYTF
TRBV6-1,CASRSSAGGIRDTQYF
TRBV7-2,CASSFGVLAAHTDTQYF
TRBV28,CASSPRTGGWGQAFF
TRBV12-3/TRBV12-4,CASSPRTATNEKLFF
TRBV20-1,CSARGTSSTDTQYF